This paragraph covers one TCR beta chain sequence. The V and J ends lost 4 bases and 0 bases, in that order; junction bases with no gene match: 17. The CDR3 sequence is 19 residues long. Germline V gene lookup returns CDR1 WNHNN and CDR2 SYGVQD (reference sequence). The entry originates in a study of T cell responses to AZD1222 COVID-19 vaccine. Clones were read by immunoSEQ multiplex PCR, and TCRdb kept only the in-frame ones, dropping some. Here the sample spans fewer than 200,000 clones, around 88% being singletons. The TCR originated in an adult in good health. Sequenced material: peripheral blood, taken on day 0 of AZD1222 vaccination. This chain connects TRBV10-1 to TRBJ1-2; 7 nucleotides line up with TRBD1. The CDR3 DNA reads as TGCGCCAGCAGTGTTAACGGCGAGGAAGGACAGGTGACTAACTATGGCTACACCTTC. Encoded protein: CASSVNGEEGQVTNYGYTF.